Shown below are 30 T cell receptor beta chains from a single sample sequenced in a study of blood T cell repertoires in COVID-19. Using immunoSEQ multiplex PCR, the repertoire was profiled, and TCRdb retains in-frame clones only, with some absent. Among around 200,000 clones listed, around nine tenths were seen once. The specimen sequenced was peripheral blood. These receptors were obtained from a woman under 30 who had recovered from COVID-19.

CDR3 residues: CASSLLQGAPRNEQFF. As DNA, the CDR3 is TGTGCCAGCAGCTTGTTACAGGGGGCGCCCCGAAATGAGCAGTTCTTC. The genes are TRBV7-9 and TRBJ2-1; 9 bases fit TRBD1. Germline V gene lookup returns CDR1 SEHNR and CDR2 FQNEAQ (reference sequence). J was trimmed by 7 bases and V by 3 bases; bases with no gene match: 10. CDR3 length equals 16 residues.

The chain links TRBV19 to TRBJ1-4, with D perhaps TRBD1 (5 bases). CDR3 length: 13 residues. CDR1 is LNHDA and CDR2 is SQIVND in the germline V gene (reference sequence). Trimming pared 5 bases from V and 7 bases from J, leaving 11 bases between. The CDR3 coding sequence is TGTGCCAGTAGTGCAGGGCTTATTGAAAAACTGTTTTTT. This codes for CASSAGLIEKLFF.

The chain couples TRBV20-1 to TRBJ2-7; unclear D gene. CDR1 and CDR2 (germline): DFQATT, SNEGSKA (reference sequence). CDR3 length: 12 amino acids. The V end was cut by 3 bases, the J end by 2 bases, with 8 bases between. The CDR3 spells CSASMSAYEQYV. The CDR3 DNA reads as TGCAGTGCTAGTATGAGTGCCTACGAGCAGTACGTC.

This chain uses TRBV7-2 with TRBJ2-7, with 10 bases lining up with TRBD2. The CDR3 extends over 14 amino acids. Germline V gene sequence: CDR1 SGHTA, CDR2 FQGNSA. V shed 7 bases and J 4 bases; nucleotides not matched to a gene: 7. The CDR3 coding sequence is TGTGCCAGCACCCAAGGACTAGCGGAGTACGAGCAGTACTTC. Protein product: CASTQGLAEYEQYF.

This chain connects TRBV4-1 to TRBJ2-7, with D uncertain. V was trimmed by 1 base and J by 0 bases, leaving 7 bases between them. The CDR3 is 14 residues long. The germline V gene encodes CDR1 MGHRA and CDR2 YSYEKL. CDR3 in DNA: TGCGCCAGCAGCCAAGGGGCCAACTCCTACGAGCAGTACTTC. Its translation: CASSQGANSYEQYF.

CDR3 coding DNA: TGTGCCAGCGGGGGGGGACCCAACACTGAAGCTTTCTTT. Amino acids: CASGGGPNTEAFF. The chain employs TRBV7-2 and TRBJ1-1, with D tentatively TRBD1 (5 bases). The length of the CDR3 is 13 residues. The ends were cut back, 8 bases at V and 2 bases at J, with 12 bases in the middle. From germline, CDR1 is SGHTA and CDR2 FQGNSA. Drawing the rest from reference TRBV7-2 and TRBJ1-1, the complete variable domain is GAGVSQSPSNKVTEKGKDVELRCDPISGHTALYWYRQSLGQGLEFLIYFQGNSAPDKSGLPSDRFSAERTGGSVSTLTIQRTQQEDSAVYLCASGGGPNTEAFFGQGTRLTVV.

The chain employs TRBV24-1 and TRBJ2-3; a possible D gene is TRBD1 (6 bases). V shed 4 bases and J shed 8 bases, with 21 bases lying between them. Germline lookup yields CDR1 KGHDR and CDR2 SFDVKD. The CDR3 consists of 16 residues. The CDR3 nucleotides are TGTGCCACCAGTGACCCCAGACAGGTCGCGGTGGGTACGCAGTATTTT. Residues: CATSDPRQVAVGTQYF.

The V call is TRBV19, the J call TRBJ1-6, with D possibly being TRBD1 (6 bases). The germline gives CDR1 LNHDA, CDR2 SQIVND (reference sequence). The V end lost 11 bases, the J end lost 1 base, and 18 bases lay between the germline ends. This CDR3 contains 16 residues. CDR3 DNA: TGTGCCGGATTTACACAGGGTCGGTCCTATAATTCACCCCTCCACTTT. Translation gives CAGFTQGRSYNSPLHF.

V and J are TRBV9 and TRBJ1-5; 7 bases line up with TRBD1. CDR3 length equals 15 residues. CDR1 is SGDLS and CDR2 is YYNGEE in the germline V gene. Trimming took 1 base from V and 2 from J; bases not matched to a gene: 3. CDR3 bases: TGTGCCAGCAGCGTACCCCAGGGGGGCAATCAGCCCCAGCATTTT. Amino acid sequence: CASSVPQGGNQPQHF.

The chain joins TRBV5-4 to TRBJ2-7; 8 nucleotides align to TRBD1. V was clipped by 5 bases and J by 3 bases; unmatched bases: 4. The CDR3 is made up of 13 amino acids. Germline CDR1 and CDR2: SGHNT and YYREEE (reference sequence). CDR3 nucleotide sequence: TGTGCCAGCAGTAGGGACAGGTACTACGAGCAGTACGTC. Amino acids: CASSRDRYYEQYV.

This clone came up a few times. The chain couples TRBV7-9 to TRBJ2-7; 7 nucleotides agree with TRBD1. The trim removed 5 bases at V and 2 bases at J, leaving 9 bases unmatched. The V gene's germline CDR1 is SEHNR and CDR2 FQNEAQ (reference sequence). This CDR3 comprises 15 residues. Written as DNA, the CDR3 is TGTGCCAGCAGCGGCCCGGGACAGTTAACCTACGAGCAGTACGTC. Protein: CASSGPGQLTYEQYV.

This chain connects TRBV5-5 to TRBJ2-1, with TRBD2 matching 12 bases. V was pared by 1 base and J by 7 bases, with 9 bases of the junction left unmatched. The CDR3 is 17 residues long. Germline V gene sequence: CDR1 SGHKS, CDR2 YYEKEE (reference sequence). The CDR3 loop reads CASSLLTSGSLGNEQFF. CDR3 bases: TGTGCCAGCAGCTTGTTGACTAGCGGGAGTCTAGGGAATGAGCAGTTCTTC.

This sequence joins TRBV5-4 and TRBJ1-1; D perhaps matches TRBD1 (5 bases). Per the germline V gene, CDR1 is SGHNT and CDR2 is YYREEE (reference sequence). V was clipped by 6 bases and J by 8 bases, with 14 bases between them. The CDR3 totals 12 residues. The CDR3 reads CASTKGVGEAFF. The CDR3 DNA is TGTGCCAGCACCAAAGGGGTTGGGGAAGCTTTCTTT.

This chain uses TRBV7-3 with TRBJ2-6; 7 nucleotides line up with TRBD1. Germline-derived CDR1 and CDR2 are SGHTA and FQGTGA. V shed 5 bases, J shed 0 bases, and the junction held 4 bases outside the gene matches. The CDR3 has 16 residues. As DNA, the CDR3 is TGTGCCAGCAGCCCAAACAGGGGCTCTGGGGCCAACGTCCTGACTTTC. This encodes CASSPNRGSGANVLTF.

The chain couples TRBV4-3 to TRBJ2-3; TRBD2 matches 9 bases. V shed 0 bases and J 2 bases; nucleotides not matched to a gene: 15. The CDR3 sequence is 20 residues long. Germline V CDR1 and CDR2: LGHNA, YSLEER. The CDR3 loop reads CASSQDLDQVTSGLTDTQYF. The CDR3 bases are TGCGCCAGCAGCCAAGATCTTGACCAGGTGACTAGCGGACTCACAGATACGCAGTATTTT.

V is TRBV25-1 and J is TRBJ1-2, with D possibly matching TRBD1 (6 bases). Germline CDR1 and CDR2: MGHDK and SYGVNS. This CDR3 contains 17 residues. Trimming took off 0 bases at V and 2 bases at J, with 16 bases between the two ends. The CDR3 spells CASSEYHRPGGNYGYTF. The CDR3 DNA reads TGTGCCAGCAGTGAATATCATCGGCCGGGGGGCAACTATGGCTACACCTTC.

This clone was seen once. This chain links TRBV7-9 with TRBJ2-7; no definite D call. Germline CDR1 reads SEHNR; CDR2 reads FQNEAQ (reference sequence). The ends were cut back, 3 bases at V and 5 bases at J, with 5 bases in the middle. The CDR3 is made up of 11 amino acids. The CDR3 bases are TGTGCCAGCAGCTTGGCCGACGAGCAGTACTTC. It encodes CASSLADEQYF.

In DNA, the CDR3 is TGTGCCAGTACATCCGGGAGTTCACTGGATGGCTACACCTTC. Amino acid sequence: CASTSGSSLDGYTF. The chain carries TRBV19 and TRBJ1-2; D remains ambiguous. Germline lookup yields CDR1 LNHDA and CDR2 SQIVND (reference sequence). V gave up 7 bases and J gave up 6 bases, with 18 bases separating them. CDR3 length equals 14 residues.

Here the CDR3 reads CASSHRQGRNNEQFF. The CDR3 bases are TGTGCCAGCAGCCACCGACAGGGAAGGAACAATGAGCAGTTCTTC. The V gene is TRBV3-1 (or the pseudogene TRBV3-2), the J gene TRBJ2-1; 7 bases match TRBD1. The J segment lost 5 bases and the V segment lost 3 bases, leaving 7 bases of the junction unmatched. The CDR3 sequence is 15 residues long. The germline CDR1 and CDR2 sequences are LGHDT and YNNKEL (reference sequence).

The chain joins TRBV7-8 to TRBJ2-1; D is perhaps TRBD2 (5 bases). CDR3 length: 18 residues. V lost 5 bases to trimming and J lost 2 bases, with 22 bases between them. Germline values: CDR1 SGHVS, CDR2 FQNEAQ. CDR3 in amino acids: CASSNLLNSDRPYNEQFF. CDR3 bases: TGTGCCAGCAGCAACCTCCTCAATAGCGACCGCCCCTACAATGAGCAGTTCTTC.

CDR3 residues: CASSQGQQLNNEQFF. The CDR3 bases are TGCGCCAGCAGCCAAGGACAGCAACTCAACAATGAGCAGTTCTTC. The chain uses TRBV4-1 and TRBJ2-1; D is possibly TRBD1 (5 bases). The length of the CDR3 is 15 residues. Germline CDR1 is MGHRA and CDR2 is YSYEKL. Trimming took 1 base from V and 5 from J, leaving 12 bases between them.

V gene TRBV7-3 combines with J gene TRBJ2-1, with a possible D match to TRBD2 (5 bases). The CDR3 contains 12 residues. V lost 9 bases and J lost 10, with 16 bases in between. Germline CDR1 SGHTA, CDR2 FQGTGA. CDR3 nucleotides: TGTGCCAGTCGGGGATACGGGCCCGAGCAGTTCTTC. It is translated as CASRGYGPEQFF.

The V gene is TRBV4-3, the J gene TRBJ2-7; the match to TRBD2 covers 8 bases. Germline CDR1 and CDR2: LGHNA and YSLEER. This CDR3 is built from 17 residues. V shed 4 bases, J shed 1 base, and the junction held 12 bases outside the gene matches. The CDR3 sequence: CASSLTPGTRVSYEQYV. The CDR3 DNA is TGCGCCAGCAGCCTAACTCCGGGGACTAGAGTTTCCTACGAGCAGTACGTC.

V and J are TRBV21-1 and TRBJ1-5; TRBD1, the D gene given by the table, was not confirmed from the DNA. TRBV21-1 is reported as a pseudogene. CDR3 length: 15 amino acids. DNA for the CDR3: TGTGCCAGCAGCGGACAGGGAGTGAACAATCAGCCCCAGCATTTT. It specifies CASSGQGVNNQPQHF.

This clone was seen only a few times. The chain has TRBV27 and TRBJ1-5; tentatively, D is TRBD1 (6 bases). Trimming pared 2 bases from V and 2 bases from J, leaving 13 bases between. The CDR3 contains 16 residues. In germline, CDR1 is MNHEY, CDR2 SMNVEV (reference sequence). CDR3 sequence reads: CASSLGIGGRNQPQHF. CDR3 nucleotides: TGTGCCAGCAGTTTAGGAATAGGGGGACGCAATCAGCCCCAGCATTTT.

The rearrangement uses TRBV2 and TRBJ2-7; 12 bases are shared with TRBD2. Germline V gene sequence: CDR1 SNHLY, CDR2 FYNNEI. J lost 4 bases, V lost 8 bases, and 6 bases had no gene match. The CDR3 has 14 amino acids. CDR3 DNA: TGTGCCAGCGCTAGCGGGAGGGCCGGTTACGAGCAGTACGTC. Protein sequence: CASASGRAGYEQYV.

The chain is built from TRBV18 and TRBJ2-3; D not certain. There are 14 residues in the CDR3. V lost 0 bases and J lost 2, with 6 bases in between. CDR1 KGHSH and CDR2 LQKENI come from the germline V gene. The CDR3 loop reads CASSPPSNTDTQYF. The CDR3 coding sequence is TGTGCCAGCTCACCACCGTCTAACACAGATACGCAGTATTTT.

CDR3 in amino acids: CASSGSLDRVDRDTQYF. DNA for the CDR3: TGTGCCAGCAGCGGATCGTTGGACAGGGTTGATCGGGATACGCAGTATTTT. The gene calls are TRBV9 and TRBJ2-3; the match to TRBD1 covers 8 bases. This CDR3 spans 17 amino acids. From germline, CDR1 is SGDLS and CDR2 YYNGEE. J gave up 6 bases and V 3 bases, and 15 bases lay outside the gene matches.

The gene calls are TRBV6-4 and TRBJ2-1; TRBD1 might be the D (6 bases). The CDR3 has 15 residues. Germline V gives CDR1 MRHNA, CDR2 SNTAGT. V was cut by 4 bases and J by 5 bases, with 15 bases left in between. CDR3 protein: CASSGSGTNNNEQFF. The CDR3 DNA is TGTGCCAGCAGTGGCTCCGGGACAAATAACAATGAGCAGTTCTTC.

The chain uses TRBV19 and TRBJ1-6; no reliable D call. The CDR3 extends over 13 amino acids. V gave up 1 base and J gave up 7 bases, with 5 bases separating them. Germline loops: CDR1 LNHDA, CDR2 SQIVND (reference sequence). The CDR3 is CASSIGGNSPLHF. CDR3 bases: TGTGCCAGTAGTATAGGAGGCAATTCACCCCTCCACTTT.